This passage covers 4 T cell receptor beta chains from one sample sequenced in a study of blood T cell repertoires in COVID-19. TCRdb keeps only in-frame clones here, not all; method: immunoSEQ multiplex PCR. The data contain some 70,000 clones, approximately 87% of them singletons. The material sequenced was peripheral blood. All receptors derive from a man aged 50 or older with active COVID-19.

This clone ranks as large. The chain carries TRBV7-8 and TRBJ2-7; 9 bases align to TRBD2. The CDR3 has 15 residues. Germline CDR1 is SGHVS and CDR2 is FQNEAQ. Trimming at V came to 5 bases and at J to 4 bases, leaving 9 bases not matched to a gene. Here the CDR3 reads CASSPRLAASYEQYF. CDR3 coding DNA: TGTGCCAGCAGCCCTCGACTAGCGGCTTCGTACGAGCAGTACTTC. The full variable domain, completed using reference TRBV7-8 and TRBJ2-7, is GAGVSQSPRYKVAKRGQDVALRCDPISGHVSLFWYQQALGQGPEFLTYFQNEAQLDKSGLPSDRFFAERPEGSVSTLKIQRTQQEDSAVYLCASSPRLAASYEQYFGPGTRLTVT.

The V call is TRBV9, the J call TRBJ2-5; 10 bases are shared with TRBD2. The CDR3 is made up of 15 amino acids. J lost 4 bases, V lost 4 bases, and 7 bases had no gene match. In germline, CDR1 is SGDLS, CDR2 YYNGEE. CDR3 coding DNA: TGTGCCAGCAGCACCCCAGCGGGGGGGGCAGAGACCCAGTACTTC. Its translation: CASSTPAGGAETQYF.

V is TRBV28 and J is TRBJ1-5; weak D call: TRBD1 (6 bases). Germline lookup yields CDR1 MDHEN and CDR2 SYDVKM. CDR3 length equals 15 residues. V was shortened by 5 bases and J by 11 bases, with 22 bases between the two germline ends. CDR3 region: CASSPTGLEGEAQHF. CDR3 in DNA: TGTGCCAGCAGTCCTACAGGGCTCGAGGGCGAGGCCCAGCATTTT. Full variable domain (remainder filled in from reference TRBV28 and TRBJ1-5): DVKVTQSSRYLVKRTGEKVFLECVQDMDHENMFWYRQDPGLGLRLIYFSYDVKMKEKGDIPEGYSVSREKKERFSLILESASTNQTSMYLCASSPTGLEGEAQHFGDGTRLSIL.

Points on this clone: A junction end diverges from the germline sequence, so it may reflect a read error. This chain uses TRBV19 with TRBJ2-1; tentatively, D is TRBD1 (6 bases). CDR1 is LNHDA and CDR2 is SQIVND in the germline V gene (reference sequence). The CDR3 spans 15 residues. The CDR3 is CASGPLTTGYDEQFF. CDR3 nucleotide sequence: TGTGCCAGTGGGCCTCTTACGACAGGCTACGATGAGCAGTTCTTC.